The subject of this entry is one TCR beta chain. Its antigen is unidentified. In making TCR cDNA, 5'RACE template switching added a universal primer site and UMIs to it. MiXCR, applied by TCRdb to the 5' RACE reads, yields one record per CDR3 protein. The repertoire holds about 500,000 distinct CDR3 sequences, about a sixth seen once, with roughly 17% in the top ten. This sample was included in a study of T cells after yellow fever vaccination. In the study overall: It was SMART-Seq v4 Ultra Low Input that prepared the fractions with low cell numbers.

From germline, CDR1 is SGHDT and CDR2 YYEEEE. The CDR3 loop spans 15 amino acids. V was clipped by 0 bases and J by 5 bases, with 12 bases between them. General observations from the study: Subsequent booster samples again held most clones from primary vaccination (96% CD4, approximately 86% CD8). Secondary responses were weaker yet peaked faster, day 5 versus 15.

The clonotype comes from a man between 18 and 35 years old who received the YFV17D yellow fever vaccine. This sequence joins TRBV5-6 and TRBJ2-1; D is perhaps TRBD2 (5 bases). This specimen consisted of PBMCs, obtained 4 to 5 days after the first yellow fever vaccination. CDR3 bases: TGTGCCAGCAGCTTGGCCCCCAGCGGCCACAATGAGCAGTTCTTC. Protein: CASSLAPSGHNEQFF.